These T cell receptor beta chains were read from a single sample in a study of blood T cell repertoires in COVID-19. The assay was immunoSEQ multiplex PCR, and TCRdb's table has in-frame clones only and misses some. Among 250,000 to 350,000 clones listed, around nine tenths were seen once. Sample: peripheral blood. Receptor source: a man between 25 and 39 years old with acute or convalescent COVID-19. Each CDR3 is given with its conserved first and last residue. D genes are given only for firm matches. A row's size may be missing; if present it is once, few, many or a size class.

CDR3nt: TGTGCCAGCAGTGGGCAGACAGGGGAGGTGGGTGAGCAGTACTTC; CDR3aa: CASSGQTGEVGEQYF; v_gene: TRBV28; j_gene: TRBJ2-7; d_gene: TRBD1; abundance: NA
CDR3nt: TGTGCCAGCAGAAAGGACAGGGAGACCTACGAGCAGTACTTC; CDR3aa: CASRKDRETYEQYF; v_gene: TRBV28; j_gene: TRBJ2-7; d_gene: TRBD1; abundance: NA
CDR3nt: TGTGCCAGCAGCCAAGGGGCAGGGCCTCAGCCCCAGCATTTT; CDR3aa: CASSQGAGPQPQHF; v_gene: TRBV3-1/TRBV3-2; j_gene: TRBJ1-5; d_gene: NA; abundance: NA
CDR3nt: TGTGCCAGCAGCCCGGGGGCAGATACGCAGTATTTT; CDR3aa: CASSPGADTQYF; v_gene: TRBV7-8; j_gene: TRBJ2-3; d_gene: NA; abundance: NA
CDR3nt: TGTGCCAGCAGTTTATTCCGCGGCTCCTACAATGAGCAGTTCTTC; CDR3aa: CASSLFRGSYNEQFF; v_gene: TRBV28; j_gene: TRBJ2-1; d_gene: NA; abundance: NA
CDR3nt: TGTGCCAGCTCACCGGAGAACAGGTCGCTCACCTACGAGCAGTACTTC; CDR3aa: CASSPENRSLTYEQYF; v_gene: TRBV18; j_gene: TRBJ2-7; d_gene: NA; abundance: NA
CDR3nt: TGCGCCAGCAGCCATACCGGGACAGGGAAGAGAAACACCATATATTTT; CDR3aa: CASSHTGTGKRNTIYF; v_gene: TRBV4-1; j_gene: TRBJ1-3; d_gene: TRBD1; abundance: few
CDR3nt: TGTGCCAGCAGCGGCGGGGGGTTAGATCAGCCCCAGCATTTT; CDR3aa: CASSGGGLDQPQHF; v_gene: TRBV5-6; j_gene: TRBJ1-5; d_gene: NA; abundance: NA
CDR3nt: TGTGCCATCAATTTCTTATCACCCCTCCACTTT; CDR3aa: CAINFLSPLHF; v_gene: TRBV10-3; j_gene: TRBJ1-6; d_gene: NA; abundance: NA
CDR3nt: TGTGCCAGCAGCTTAAGGGGGTATCAAGGCGAGCAGTACTTC; CDR3aa: CASSLRGYQGEQYF; v_gene: TRBV7-2; j_gene: TRBJ2-7; d_gene: NA; abundance: NA
CDR3nt: TGTGCCATCAGTGAGTCGAACAGGGGAGGCAGGAATGAGCAGTTCTTC; CDR3aa: CAISESNRGGRNEQFF; v_gene: TRBV10-3; j_gene: TRBJ2-1; d_gene: NA; abundance: NA
CDR3nt: TGTGCCAGCAGCTTAGGTGGGACTAGCGGACACAATGAGCAGTTCTTC; CDR3aa: CASSLGGTSGHNEQFF; v_gene: TRBV11-3; j_gene: TRBJ2-1; d_gene: TRBD2; abundance: NA
CDR3nt: TGCGCCAGCAGCTTGGGTACGCCCAGGGACTACTTTCAAGAGACCCAGTACTTC; CDR3aa: CASSLGTPRDYFQETQYF; v_gene: TRBV5-1; j_gene: TRBJ2-5; d_gene: TRBD2; abundance: once
CDR3nt: TGTGCCAGCAGCCCACAGGGCCAGCCCCAGCATTTT; CDR3aa: CASSPQGQPQHF; v_gene: TRBV5-5; j_gene: TRBJ1-5; d_gene: NA; abundance: NA
CDR3nt: TGTGCCAGCTCACCACAGGGGGCATCCTACGAGCAGTACTTC; CDR3aa: CASSPQGASYEQYF; v_gene: TRBV18; j_gene: TRBJ2-7; d_gene: TRBD1; abundance: NA
CDR3nt: TGTGCCAGCAGTTTAGACAGGGGGAATCAGCCCCAGCATTTT; CDR3aa: CASSLDRGNQPQHF; v_gene: TRBV28; j_gene: TRBJ1-5; d_gene: TRBD1; abundance: NA
CDR3nt: TGTGCCAGCAGCTCTCTTCCGGGACTAGCTCGGGGTAATGAGCAGTTCTTC; CDR3aa: CASSSLPGLARGNEQFF; v_gene: TRBV7-3; j_gene: TRBJ2-1; d_gene: TRBD2; abundance: few
CDR3nt: TGTGCCAGCTCACCAAACTCTAATTCACCCCTCCACTTT; CDR3aa: CASSPNSNSPLHF; v_gene: TRBV18; j_gene: TRBJ1-6; d_gene: NA; abundance: NA
CDR3nt: TGTGCCAGCAGTGAAGCGCGCGTCCAGCCCCAGCATTTT; CDR3aa: CASSEARVQPQHF; v_gene: TRBV6-1; j_gene: TRBJ1-5; d_gene: NA; abundance: NA
CDR3nt: TGTGCCAGTAAATCCGACAGGGGAGCTGAAGCTTTCTTT; CDR3aa: CASKSDRGAEAFF; v_gene: TRBV19; j_gene: TRBJ1-1; d_gene: TRBD1; abundance: NA
CDR3nt: TGTGCCAGCAGTTATTCGACAGGGAAGTATAGTTCACCCCTCCACTTT; CDR3aa: CASSYSTGKYSSPLHF; v_gene: TRBV6-5; j_gene: TRBJ1-6; d_gene: TRBD1; abundance: NA
CDR3nt: TGCAGCGTTGTTAGCGGGGGCGGTAGTGAGCAGTTCTTC; CDR3aa: CSVVSGGGSEQFF; v_gene: TRBV29-1; j_gene: TRBJ2-1; d_gene: TRBD2; abundance: NA
CDR3nt: TGTGCCAGCAGTGTTTTGGGACAGGCCGATGAGCAGTTCTTC; CDR3aa: CASSVLGQADEQFF; v_gene: TRBV2; j_gene: TRBJ2-1; d_gene: TRBD1; abundance: once
CDR3nt: TGTGCCAGCAGCCAAGACCAGGGACAGGCTCATCAGCCCCAGCATTTT; CDR3aa: CASSQDQGQAHQPQHF; v_gene: TRBV3-1/TRBV3-2; j_gene: TRBJ1-5; d_gene: TRBD1; abundance: NA
CDR3nt: TGTGCCAGCAGTTACAGGGACTTACGAGGGGACACCATATATTTT; CDR3aa: CASSYRDLRGDTIYF; v_gene: TRBV6-5; j_gene: TRBJ1-3; d_gene: NA; abundance: NA
CDR3nt: TGTGCCAGTAGTCCGCGGACAGAGAGGGTCTATGGCTACACCTTC; CDR3aa: CASSPRTERVYGYTF; v_gene: TRBV19; j_gene: TRBJ1-2; d_gene: NA; abundance: NA
CDR3nt: TGTGCCAGCAGTCCCTCCGGCTCTGGAAACACCATATATTTT; CDR3aa: CASSPSGSGNTIYF; v_gene: TRBV6-5; j_gene: TRBJ1-3; d_gene: NA; abundance: few
CDR3nt: TGCGCCAGCAGTGGAGTGGCTAGCCGGCCGAATGAGCAGTTCTTC; CDR3aa: CASSGVASRPNEQFF; v_gene: TRBV10-2; j_gene: TRBJ2-1; d_gene: NA; abundance: few
CDR3nt: TGCGCCAGCAGACAGGACAGGAGGAACACTGAAGCTTTCTTT; CDR3aa: CASRQDRRNTEAFF; v_gene: TRBV5-1; j_gene: TRBJ1-1; d_gene: TRBD1; abundance: NA
CDR3nt: TGTGCCAGCAGCTTACAGGGGGCAGGCTATGGCTACACCTTC; CDR3aa: CASSLQGAGYGYTF; v_gene: TRBV5-8; j_gene: TRBJ1-2; d_gene: TRBD1; abundance: NA
CDR3nt: TGTGCCAGCAGTTTATGGACCGGACAGGGGGGGACCTACGAGCAGTACTTC; CDR3aa: CASSLWTGQGGTYEQYF; v_gene: TRBV28; j_gene: TRBJ2-7; d_gene: TRBD1; abundance: NA
CDR3nt: TGTGCCTGGGACAGGGGCCGAAGCTCCTACGAGCAGTACTTC; CDR3aa: CAWDRGRSSYEQYF; v_gene: TRBV30; j_gene: TRBJ2-7; d_gene: TRBD1; abundance: once
CDR3nt: TGTGCCAGCAGTTTAGATGTTGGGGGACATTTCACTGAAGCTTTCTTT; CDR3aa: CASSLDVGGHFTEAFF; v_gene: TRBV27; j_gene: TRBJ1-1; d_gene: NA; abundance: NA
CDR3nt: TGTGCCAGCAGTCAAGGGGGGGGAAATGAAAAACTGTTTTTT; CDR3aa: CASSQGGGNEKLFF; v_gene: TRBV6-6; j_gene: TRBJ1-4; d_gene: NA; abundance: NA
CDR3nt: TGTGCCACCAGCCCAGGGGATCGGCGGACTGAAGCTTTCTTT; CDR3aa: CATSPGDRRTEAFF; v_gene: TRBV24-1; j_gene: TRBJ1-1; d_gene: NA; abundance: NA
CDR3nt: TGTGCCAGCAAAACGGGACAGGGACAGTCTGGGGCCAACGTCCTGACTTTC; CDR3aa: CASKTGQGQSGANVLTF; v_gene: TRBV27; j_gene: TRBJ2-6; d_gene: TRBD1; abundance: NA
CDR3nt: TGTGCCAGCTCACCATCTGAGGGAAGTGGCTACACCTTC; CDR3aa: CASSPSEGSGYTF; v_gene: TRBV18; j_gene: TRBJ1-2; d_gene: NA; abundance: NA
CDR3nt: TGTGCCAGCAGCCTAGCGGGGGGGCATTACAATGAGCAGTTCTTC; CDR3aa: CASSLAGGHYNEQFF; v_gene: TRBV5-5; j_gene: TRBJ2-1; d_gene: TRBD2; abundance: NA
CDR3nt: TGCGCCAGCAGCTTGGCCTGGAAGCGGGAGGGCCGGAATGAGCAGTTCTTC; CDR3aa: CASSLAWKREGRNEQFF; v_gene: TRBV5-1; j_gene: TRBJ2-1; d_gene: TRBD2; abundance: NA
CDR3nt: TGCGCCAGCAGCTTGGACCCCCTAACGATGGGCAACTTC; CDR3aa: CASSLDPLTMGNF; v_gene: TRBV5-1; j_gene: TRBJ1-2; d_gene: NA; abundance: NA
CDR3nt: TGTGCCAGCTCACCAGGGGCGGGGGTCCAAGAGACCCAGTACTTC; CDR3aa: CASSPGAGVQETQYF; v_gene: TRBV18; j_gene: TRBJ2-5; d_gene: TRBD2; abundance: NA
CDR3nt: TGTGCCAGCAGTCCGGACAGATCAGGGGCTTTCTTT; CDR3aa: CASSPDRSGAFF; v_gene: TRBV12-3/TRBV12-4; j_gene: TRBJ1-1; d_gene: NA; abundance: NA